This TCR beta chain came from a study of control samples from healthy donors and cancer patients (dated by TCRdb to 2019 to 2021). The library was built by means of the immunoSEQ multiplex PCR assay. This is the immuneACCESS table as TCRdb keeps it, with only in-frame sequences that have V and J called. A part of the clones is gone; compared with another copy, unresolved V genes explain less than half, and the rest is unexplained. The sample profile shows under 110,000 clones; around nine tenths of them were found once. About 7.8% of the sample is taken by the ten largest. Regarding this clone: What this receptor recognizes is not known. Base qualities are missing; no much larger clone stands one base away.

V and J are truncated by 4 bases and 5 bases respectively, leaving an intervening sequence of 12 bases. From its cysteine to its phenylalanine, the CDR3 spans 13 amino acids. Of the read, only the CDR3 DNA is kept; its 39 bases are in frame from base 1. CDR1 and CDR2, looked up from the germline V gene, are SGHRS and YFSETQ. The chain was built from TRBV5-1 and TRBJ2-5, with the D gene uncertain. Sequencing used blood. The receptor's source is a man aged 25-40 years in good health. Here is the DNA: TGCGCCAGCAGCCAAAATCATGGGGAGACCCAGTACTTC. This translates into CASSQNHGETQYF.